This T cell receptor (beta chain) was identified in a study of T cell responses to AZD1222 COVID-19 vaccine. The germline gives CDR1 SGDLS, CDR2 YYNGEE. Trimming pared 3 bases from V and 4 bases from J, leaving 13 bases between. The CDR3 runs to 14 residues. The protocol was immunoSEQ multiplex PCR, while the TCRdb copy is restricted to in-frame clones and leaves out a portion. The table records some 100,000 clones, about 82% of them present only once. Overall study findings and caveats: Just 5 to 7 people given AZD1222 tested seropositive at baseline. Sampled repertoires all dated from after the peak T cell response. Regions 160-218 and 743-854 dominated among vaccine-associated CD4 TCRs spanning spike. Epitopes outside B.1.351 and B.1.1.7 mutated regions reportedly drew nearly half of spike TCRs.

As concerns this clone: Its matching antigen is unknown.

The clonotype was recovered from an adult in good health. The sequencing here drew on peripheral blood, taken on day 0 of AZD1222 vaccination. The chain joins TRBV9 to TRBJ1-1; D is perhaps TRBD1 (5 bases). The CDR3 reads CASSARPGGTEAFF. In DNA form, the CDR3 reads TGTGCCAGCAGCGCTAGACCGGGGGGCACTGAAGCTTTCTTT. Drawing the rest from reference TRBV9 and TRBJ1-1, the complete variable domain is DSGVTQTPKHLITATGQRVTLRCSPRSGDLSVYWYQQSLDQGLQFLIQYYNGEERAKGNILERFSAQQFPDLHSELNLSSLELGDSALYFCASSARPGGTEAFFGQGTRLTVV.